This T cell receptor beta chain stems from a study of OX40 agonist ivuxolimab in advanced cancers. The study in broad terms: Ivuxolimab was an agonistic, fully human IgG2 monoclonal antibody directed against OX40 (CD134), a costimulatory receptor. The purpose of peripheral TCRbeta sequencing was to test whether ivuxolimab changed TCR sequence diversity and led to clonal T-cell expansion. Among the 52 dose-escalation patients, about 20 had hepatocellular carcinoma, around 15 melanoma, 9 renal cell carcinoma and 9 head and neck cancer. The paper reports the monotherapy dose-escalation portion (N ≈ 50 patients) of the phase I ivuxolimab trial. Partial responses were achieved by three dose-escalation patients, of whom one had hepatocellular carcinoma and two had cutaneous melanoma. Patients were allowed to have had prior anti-PD-1, anti-PD-L1 or anti-CTLA-4 therapy, and approximately 40% of the dose-escalation patients had been treated with checkpoint inhibitors. Intravenous ivuxolimab was administered to patients every 2 weeks at six dose levels: 0.01, 0.1, 0.3, 1.5, 3 and 10 mg/kg. The dose-escalation cohort was about 87% male with a mean age of roughly 60 years, ranging from roughly 20 to 85.

What the study reported, not specific to this receptor: Antigen specificity was not determined for the clonally expanded peripheral T cells. After ivuxolimab, expanded clones were on average more numerous among CD8+ T cells than among CD4+ T cells. At doses of 0.1 to 3.0 mg/kg, clonal expansion of both CD4+ and CD8+ T cells in blood was seen between baseline and week 6. Low levels of normalized T-cell clonal expansion were also seen in some patients who did not respond. In the 0.1-3.0 mg/kg groups, partial responders had among the lowest normalized peripheral clonal expansion, particularly in CD8+ T cells.

On this clone itself: Its recognized antigen is unknown. No clone much larger than this one lies a single base away; base qualities are absent.

Genomic DNA was extracted from sorted cells for sequencing of the TCRbeta CDR3 region. TCRbeta CDR3 regions were sequenced using the immunoSEQ Assay. This is the immuneACCESS table as TCRdb keeps it, with only in-frame sequences that have V and J called. A part of the clones is gone; compared with another copy, unresolved V genes explain less than half, and the rest is unexplained. In this sample the table shows some 86,000 clones, approximately 86% of which occur a single time. Under 7.5% of the sample is held by the ten biggest clonotypes. Patients with autoimmune disease history or receiving systemic immunosuppression were excluded from the trial. Peripheral blood for TCR sequencing was drawn from every dose cohort at baseline, at cycle 4 day 1 and at cycle 7 day 1. Samples were obtained from an open-label, multicenter, first-in-human phase I dose-escalation trial of ivuxolimab. The trial enrolled adults with locally advanced or metastatic head and neck squamous cell, hepatocellular, melanoma or renal cell carcinoma. Before TCR sequencing, CD4+ T cells and CD8+ T cells from peripheral blood were sorted into separate populations.

Here the sequenced sample was CD4+ or CD8+ T cells sorted from blood, taken in a trial of the OX40 agonist ivuxolimab. The clonotype comes from an adult with an advanced solid tumor such as melanoma, head and neck, liver or kidney cancer.

The DNA sequence is given as TGTGCCAGCTCACCGTACGCGAACCTTGGGGATGAAAAACTGTTTTTT. Translated, this gives CASSPYANLGDEKLFF. The chain joins TRBV18 to TRBJ1-4, with the D gene uncertain. As encoded in the germline V gene, CDR1 is KGHSH while CDR2 is LQKENI. V is reduced by 3 bases and J by 6 bases, leaving a spacing of 17 bases between them. CDR3 length: 16 amino acids, cysteine to phenylalanine. Only the CDR3 DNA is retained, 48 bases long and in frame from the first base.